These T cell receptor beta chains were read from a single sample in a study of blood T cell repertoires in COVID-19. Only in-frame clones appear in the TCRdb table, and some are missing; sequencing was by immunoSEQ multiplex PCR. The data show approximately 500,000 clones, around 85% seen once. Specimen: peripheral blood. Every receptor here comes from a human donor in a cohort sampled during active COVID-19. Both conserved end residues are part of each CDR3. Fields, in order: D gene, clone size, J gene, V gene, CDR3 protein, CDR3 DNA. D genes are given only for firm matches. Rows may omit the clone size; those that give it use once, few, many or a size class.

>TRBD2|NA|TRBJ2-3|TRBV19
CASSVVAGGGTDTQYF
TGTGCCAGTAGTGTCGTAGCGGGAGGTGGCACAGATACGCAGTATTTT
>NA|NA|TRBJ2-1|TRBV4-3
CASSRAGAAYNEQFF
TGCGCCAGCAGCCGAGCAGGGGCTGCATACAATGAGCAGTTCTTC
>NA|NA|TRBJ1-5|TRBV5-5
CASSLALDRNQPQHF
TGTGCCAGCAGCTTGGCTTTAGACAGGAATCAGCCCCAGCATTTT
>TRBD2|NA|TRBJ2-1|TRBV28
CASSAWGGSNEQFF
TGTGCCAGCAGCGCGTGGGGAGGGAGCAATGAGCAGTTCTTC
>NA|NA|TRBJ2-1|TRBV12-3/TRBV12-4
CASSLSYGSEQFF
TGTGCCAGCAGTTTGTCTTATGGGAGTGAGCAGTTCTTC
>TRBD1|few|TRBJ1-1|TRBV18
CASSPGQKMNTEAFF
TGTGCCAGCTCACCGGGACAGAAGATGAACACTGAAGCTTTCTTT
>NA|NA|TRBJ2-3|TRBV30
CAWTDRDTQYF
TGTGCCTGGACGGACAGAGATACGCAGTATTTT
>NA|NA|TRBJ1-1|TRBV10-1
CASSADRGNTEAFF
TGCGCCAGCAGTGCGGACAGAGGGAACACTGAAGCTTTCTTT
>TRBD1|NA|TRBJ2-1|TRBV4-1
CASSLTTGGEQFF
TGCGCCAGCAGCCTTACTACAGGGGGTGAGCAGTTCTTC
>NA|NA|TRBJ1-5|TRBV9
CASSVGGVFDQPQHF
TGTGCCAGCAGCGTAGGGGGGGTTTTCGATCAGCCCCAGCATTTT
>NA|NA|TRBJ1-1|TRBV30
CAWSVGRLYVPEAFF
TGTGCCTGGAGTGTAGGCAGGTTATACGTCCCTGAAGCTTTCTTT
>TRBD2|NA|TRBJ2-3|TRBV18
CASSPGREGTDTQYF
TGTGCCAGCTCACCAGGACGGGAGGGCACAGATACGCAGTATTTT
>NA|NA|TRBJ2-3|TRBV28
CASSFRDTQYF
TGTGCCAGCAGTTTTAGAGATACGCAGTATTTT
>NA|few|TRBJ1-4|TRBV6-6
CASGNGELNEKLFF
TGTGCCAGCGGCAACGGGGAACTTAATGAAAAACTGTTTTTT
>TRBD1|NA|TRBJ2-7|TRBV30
CASTDRDSYEQYF
TGTGCCTCTACGGACAGGGACTCCTACGAGCAGTACTTC
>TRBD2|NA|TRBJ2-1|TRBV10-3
CAIRPTSGRGGNEQFF
TGTGCCATCCGCCCGACTAGCGGGAGAGGAGGGAATGAGCAGTTCTTC
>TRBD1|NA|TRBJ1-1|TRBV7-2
CASSSKGQGNTEAFF
TGTGCCAGCAGCTCTAAGGGACAGGGAAACACTGAAGCTTTCTTT
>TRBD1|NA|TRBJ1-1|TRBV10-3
CAIRSQGVGTEAFF
TGTGCCATCAGGTCACAGGGGGTGGGCACTGAAGCTTTCTTT
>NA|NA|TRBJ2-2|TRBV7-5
CARSPRGGGQAGELFF
TGTGCCAGAAGCCCGCGCGGCGGGGGGCAAGCCGGGGAGCTGTTTTTT
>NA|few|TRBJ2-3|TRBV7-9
CASSLGAGFTDTQYF
TGTGCCAGCAGCTTAGGGGCTGGATTCACAGATACGCAGTATTTT
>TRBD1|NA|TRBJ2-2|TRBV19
CASSLPGQGYTGELFF
TGTGCCAGTAGTCTGCCGGGACAGGGCTACACCGGGGAGCTGTTTTTT
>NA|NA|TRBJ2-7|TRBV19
CASSIDRDRDYEQYF
TGTGCCAGTAGTATAGACAGGGATAGGGACTACGAGCAGTACTTC
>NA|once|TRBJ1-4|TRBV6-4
CASSEKTGPGEKLFF
TGTGCCAGCAGTGAGAAGACAGGACCAGGAGAAAAACTGTTTTTT
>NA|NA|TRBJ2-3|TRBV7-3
CASSLKADTDTQYF
TGTGCCAGCAGCTTAAAGGCGGACACAGATACGCAGTATTTT
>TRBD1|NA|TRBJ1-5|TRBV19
CASSTVILGTGGNQPQHF
TGTGCCAGTAGTACCGTAATTTTGGGGACAGGGGGTAATCAGCCCCAGCATTTT
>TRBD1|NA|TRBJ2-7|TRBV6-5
CASSFYSTGEGYEQYF
TGTGCCAGCAGTTTCTACTCGACAGGGGAAGGATACGAGCAGTACTTC
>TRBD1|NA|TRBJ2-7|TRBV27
CASSSPGTAYEQYF
TGTGCCAGCAGTTCGCCCGGGACAGCTTACGAGCAGTACTTC
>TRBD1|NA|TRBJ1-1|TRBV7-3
CASSPQGKRGEAFF
TGTGCCAGCAGCCCACAGGGGAAACGGGGTGAAGCTTTCTTT
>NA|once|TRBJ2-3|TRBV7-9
CASSLAEPSSTDTQYF
TGTGCCAGCAGCTTAGCGGAGCCCTCTAGCACAGATACGCAGTATTTT
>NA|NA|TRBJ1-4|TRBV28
CASARQPVNEKLFF
TGTGCCAGCGCCAGACAGCCTGTTAATGAAAAACTGTTTTTT
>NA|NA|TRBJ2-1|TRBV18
CASSPGSYNEQFF
TGTGCCAGCTCACCAGGGAGCTACAATGAGCAGTTCTTC
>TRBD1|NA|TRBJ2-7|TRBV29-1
CSVEGPGQAEQYF
TGCAGCGTTGAGGGACCGGGACAGGCCGAGCAGTACTTC
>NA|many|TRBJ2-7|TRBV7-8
CASSPRDLTYEQYF
TGTGCCAGCAGCCCCCGGGACTTAACCTACGAGCAGTACTTC
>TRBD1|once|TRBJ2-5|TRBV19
CASTRTGGYQETQYF
TGTGCCAGTACCCGGACAGGGGGGTACCAAGAGACCCAGTACTTC
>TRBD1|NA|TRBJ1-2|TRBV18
CASSPQQGQGNYGYTF
TGTGCCAGCTCACCGCAACAGGGACAGGGTAACTATGGCTACACCTTC
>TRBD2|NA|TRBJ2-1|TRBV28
CASSFGGAKGQFF
TGTGCCAGCAGTTTCGGGGGGGCGAAGGGGCAGTTCTTC
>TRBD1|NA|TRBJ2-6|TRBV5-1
CASSSGTASGANVLTF
TGCGCCAGCAGCTCCGGGACAGCCTCTGGGGCCAACGTCCTGACTTTC
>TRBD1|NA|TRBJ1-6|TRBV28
CASRGQGAYNSPLHF
TGTGCCAGCAGGGGACAGGGGGCCTATAATTCACCCCTCCACTTT
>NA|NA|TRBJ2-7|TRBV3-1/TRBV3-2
CASSQGAGISYEQYF
TGTGCCAGCAGCCAAGGGGCGGGAATCTCCTACGAGCAGTACTTC
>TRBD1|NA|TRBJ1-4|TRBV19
CASSTGATNEKLFF
TGTGCCAGTTCAACAGGGGCAACTAATGAAAAACTGTTTTTT
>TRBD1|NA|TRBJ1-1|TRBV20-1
CSASLDRGDLMNTEAFF
TGCAGTGCTAGTTTGGACAGGGGGGACCTCATGAACACTGAAGCTTTCTTT
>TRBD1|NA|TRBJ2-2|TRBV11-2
CASSLGRGRGYTGELFF
TGTGCCAGCAGCTTAGGCAGGGGGCGCGGGTATACCGGGGAGCTGTTTTTT
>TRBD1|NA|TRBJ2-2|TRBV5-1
CASSPEGQGAVGELFF
TGCGCCAGCAGCCCCGAGGGACAGGGGGCGGTCGGGGAGCTGTTTTTT
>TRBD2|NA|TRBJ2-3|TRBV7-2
CASSLRTSGMRFDF
TGTGCCAGCAGCTTGAGGACTAGCGGGATGCGGTTCGATTTT
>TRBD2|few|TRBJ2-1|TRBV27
CASSSAGGPTPLNEQFF
TGTGCCAGCAGTAGCGCGGGAGGGCCAACCCCCCTCAATGAGCAGTTCTTC
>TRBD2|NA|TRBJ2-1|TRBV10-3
CAAQTSGNNEQFF
TGTGCCGCCCAGACTAGCGGGAATAATGAGCAGTTCTTC
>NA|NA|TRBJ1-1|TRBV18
CASSRDTGFTEAFF
TGTGCCAGCTCACGAGATACAGGGTTCACTGAAGCTTTCTTT
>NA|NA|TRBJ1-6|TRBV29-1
CSVGGGANSPLHF
TGCAGCGTGGGGGGGGGCGCGAATTCACCCCTCCACTTT
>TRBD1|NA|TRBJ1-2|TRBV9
CASSSRQGNYGYTF
TGTGCCAGCAGCTCCAGACAGGGGAACTATGGCTACACCTTC
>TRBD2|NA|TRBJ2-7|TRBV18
CASSGSGAYEQYF
TGTGCCAGCTCAGGAAGCGGGGCCTACGAGCAGTACTTC
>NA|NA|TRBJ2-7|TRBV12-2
CASRLTGYEQYF
TGTGCAAGTCGCCTCACGGGCTACGAGCAGTACTTC
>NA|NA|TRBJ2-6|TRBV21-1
CASSMRRALTGANVLTF
TGTGCCAGCAGCATGAGGAGGGCTTTAACTGGGGCCAACGTCCTGACTTTC
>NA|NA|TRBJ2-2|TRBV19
CASSTQGRNTGELFF
TGTGCCAGTAGTACGCAGGGAAGAAACACCGGGGAGCTGTTTTTT
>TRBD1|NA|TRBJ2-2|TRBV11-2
CATRGGQGFTGELFF
TGTGCCACCAGGGGGGGACAGGGTTTCACCGGGGAGCTGTTTTTT
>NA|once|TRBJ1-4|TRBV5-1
CASSLGQRNEKLFF
TGCGCCAGCAGCTTGGGACAGCGTAATGAAAAACTGTTTTTT
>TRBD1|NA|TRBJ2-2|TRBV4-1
CASSQGQGAEGELFF
TGCGCCAGCAGCCAGGGACAGGGGGCTGAGGGGGAGCTGTTTTTT
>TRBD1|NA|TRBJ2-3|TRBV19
CASSTTGGFADTQYF
TGTGCCAGTAGTACTACAGGGGGCTTCGCAGATACGCAGTATTTT
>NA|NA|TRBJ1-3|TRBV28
CASNGRGGSGNTIYF
TGTGCCAGCAACGGGAGGGGAGGCTCTGGAAACACCATATATTTT
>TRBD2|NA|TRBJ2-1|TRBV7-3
CASSSQGTSRSSYNEQFF
TGTGCCAGCAGCTCGCAAGGGACTAGCCGGAGCTCCTACAATGAGCAGTTCTTC